This T cell receptor (beta chain) emerged from a study of blood T cell repertoires in COVID-19. The germline V gene has CDR1 SGHRS and CDR2 YFSETQ. The CDR3 totals 14 residues. V lost 4 bases and J 4 bases, leaving 12 bases between the germline ends. The table came from immunoSEQ multiplex PCR; TCRdb's copy has only in-frame clones and leaves some out. The sample consists of 310,000 or so clones, about 84% of them appearing once. For this clone: The same CDR3 arises from other DNA sequences in this sample as well.

Sequenced material: peripheral blood. This clonotype was sampled from a woman aged 50 to 60 with acute or convalescent COVID-19. This chain joins TRBV5-1 and TRBJ1-5; D perhaps matches TRBD1 (6 bases). CDR3 loop: CASSLDTGNQPQHF. The CDR3, as DNA: TGCGCCAGCAGCCTAGACACAGGGAATCAGCCCCAGCATTTT.